This TCR beta chain originates from a study of sequential checkpoint blockade in melanoma. Germline V lookup: CDR1 KGHSY, CDR2 FQNENV. The CDR3 is 15 residues long. Trimming cost V 4 bases and J 3 bases; bases outside gene matches: 8. Treatment indicated: randomized to nivolumab then ipilimumab (arm A) or the reverse (arm B). Sorted cells were live CD3+CD8+, lacking CD19 and CD56, from PBMCs. The table came from immunoSEQ multiplex PCR; TCRdb's copy has only in-frame clones and leaves some out. This repertoire shows tens of thousands of clones, 75% to 90% found once; its top ten account for roughly 30%.

The sequence derives from a human donor with melanoma. The material was CD8+ T cells sorted from blood (inferred from file names), obtained from a patient given nivolumab and ipilimumab in sequence. The gene calls are TRBV16 and TRBJ2-7; 8 bases align to TRBD1. The CDR3 loop is CASSRGQGAVYEQYF. The CDR3 coding sequence is TGTGCCAGCAGCCGGGGGCAGGGGGCTGTCTACGAGCAGTACTTC.